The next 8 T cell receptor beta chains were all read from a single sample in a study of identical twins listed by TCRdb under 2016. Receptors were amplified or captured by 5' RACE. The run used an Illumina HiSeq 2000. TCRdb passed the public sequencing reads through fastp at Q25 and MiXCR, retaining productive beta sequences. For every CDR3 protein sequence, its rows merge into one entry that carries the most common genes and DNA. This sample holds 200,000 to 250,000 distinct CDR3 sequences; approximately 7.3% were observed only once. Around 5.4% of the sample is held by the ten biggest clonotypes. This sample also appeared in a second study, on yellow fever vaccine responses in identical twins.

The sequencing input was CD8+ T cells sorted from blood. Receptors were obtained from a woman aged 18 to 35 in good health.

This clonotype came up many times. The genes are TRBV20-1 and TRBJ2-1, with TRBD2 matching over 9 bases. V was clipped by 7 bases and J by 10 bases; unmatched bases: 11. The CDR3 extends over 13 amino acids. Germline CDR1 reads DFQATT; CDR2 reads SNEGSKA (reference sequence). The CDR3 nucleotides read TGCAGTGTTATTGCGGGAGGGCCCCTAGAGCAGTTCTTC. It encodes CSVIAGGPLEQFF.

The CDR3 here is CSADGPLYEQYV. DNA for the CDR3: TGCAGTGCTGACGGACCTCTCTACGAGCAGTACGTC. The gene calls are TRBV20-1 and TRBJ2-7; D is undetermined. Germline V gene sequence: CDR1 DFQATT, CDR2 SNEGSKA (reference sequence). This CDR3 is 12 amino acids long. The V gene lost 5 bases and the J gene lost 3 bases, with 11 bases spanning the gap.

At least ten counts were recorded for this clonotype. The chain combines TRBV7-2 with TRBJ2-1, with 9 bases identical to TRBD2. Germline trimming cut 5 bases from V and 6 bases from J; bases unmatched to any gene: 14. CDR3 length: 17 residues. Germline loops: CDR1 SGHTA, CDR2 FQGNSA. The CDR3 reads CASSPYRVAGEFNEQFF. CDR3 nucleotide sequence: TGTGCCAGCAGCCCCTACCGGGTAGCGGGAGAATTCAATGAGCAGTTCTTC. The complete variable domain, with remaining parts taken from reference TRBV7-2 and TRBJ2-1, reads GAGVSQSPSNKVTEKGKDVELRCDPISGHTALYWYRQSLGQGLEFLIYFQGNSAPDKSGLPSDRFSAERTGGSVSTLTIQRTQQEDSAVYLCASSPYRVAGEFNEQFFGPGTRLTVL.

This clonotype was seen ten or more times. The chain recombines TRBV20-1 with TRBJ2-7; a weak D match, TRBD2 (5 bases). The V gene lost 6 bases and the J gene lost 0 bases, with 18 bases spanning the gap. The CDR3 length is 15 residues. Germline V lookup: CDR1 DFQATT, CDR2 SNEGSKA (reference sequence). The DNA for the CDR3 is TGCAGTGCCCCAAGGCCGGGAACCTTCTCCTACGAGCAGTACGTC. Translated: CSAPRPGTFSYEQYV.

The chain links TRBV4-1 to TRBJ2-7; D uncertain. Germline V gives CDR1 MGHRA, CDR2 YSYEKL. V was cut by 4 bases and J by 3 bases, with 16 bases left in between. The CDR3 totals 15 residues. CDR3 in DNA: TGCGCCAGCAGCCCCCTACAGAGCTTTTACTACGAGCAGTACTTC. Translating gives CASSPLQSFYYEQYF.

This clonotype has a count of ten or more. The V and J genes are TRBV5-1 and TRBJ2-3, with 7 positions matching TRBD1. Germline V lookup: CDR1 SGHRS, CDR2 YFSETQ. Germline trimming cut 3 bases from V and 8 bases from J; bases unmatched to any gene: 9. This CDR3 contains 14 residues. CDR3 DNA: TGCGCCAGCAGCTCGGACAGGTTTCCCCCTACGCAGTATTTT. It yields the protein CASSSDRFPPTQYF.

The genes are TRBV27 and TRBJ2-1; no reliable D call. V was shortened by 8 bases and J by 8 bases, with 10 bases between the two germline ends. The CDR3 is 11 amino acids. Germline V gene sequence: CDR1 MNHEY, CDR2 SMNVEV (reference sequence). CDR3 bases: TGTGCCAGCGGATGGGTGGATGAGCAGTTCTTC. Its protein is CASGWVDEQFF.

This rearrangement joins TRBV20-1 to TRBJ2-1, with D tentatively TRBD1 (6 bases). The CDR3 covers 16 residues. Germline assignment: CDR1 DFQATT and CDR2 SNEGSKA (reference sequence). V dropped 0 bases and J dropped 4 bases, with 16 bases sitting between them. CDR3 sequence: CSAREYDRMGYNEQFF. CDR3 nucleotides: TGCAGTGCTAGAGAATATGACAGGATGGGATACAATGAGCAGTTCTTC.